This TCR beta chain emerged from a study of cytomegalovirus exposure and HLA in healthy donors. The protocol was immunoSEQ multiplex PCR, while the TCRdb copy is restricted to in-frame clones and leaves out a portion. This sample has approximately 60,000 clones, with approximately 95% found just once. Separate from the roughly 610-subject first cohort, the 120-subject validation cohort was the one that the donors belonged to. To note about this clone: Its antigen is still unknown.

Study-level findings and limits: There were three CMV-associated chains whose specificity for CMV antigens was confirmed in vitro.

The clonotype originates from a woman aged 18-29 years in good health and CMV-seropositive. Sequenced sample: PBMCs.

The CDR3 loop reads CASSLRPGGGARETQYF. In DNA, the CDR3 is TGTGCCAGCAGCTTAAGGCCCGGCGGGGGGGCTCGGGAGACCCAGTACTTC. The chain links TRBV7-2 to TRBJ2-5, with TRBD2 matching over 9 bases. The CDR3 has 17 amino acids. Per the germline V gene, CDR1 is SGHTA and CDR2 is FQGNSA. V trimming: 2 bases; J trimming: 5 bases; junction bases outside the gene matches: 12.